What follows describes a single TCR beta chain. What it binds is not known. This specimen belongs to a study of OX40 agonist ivuxolimab in advanced cancers. Looking at the study overall: Of mixed ages from about 23 to 79 and averaging 60 years, the group was 65% to 85% male.

The CDR3 consists of 14 residues. Study-wide results and caveats: The antigens recognized by the expanded peripheral T cells, that is their antigen specificity, were not determined. Partial responders receiving 0.1-3.0 mg/kg showed among the lowest clonal expansion.

The protocol was immunoSEQ multiplex PCR, while the TCRdb copy is restricted to in-frame clones and leaves out a portion. The top ten hold 14% of the sample, which has tens of thousands of clones, 75% to 90% seen once. The receptor was derived from an adult with an advanced solid tumor such as melanoma, head and neck, liver or kidney cancer. Sequences were derived from CD4+ or CD8+ T cells sorted from blood, sampled in a trial of the OX40 agonist ivuxolimab. This chain uses TRBV21-1 with TRBJ2-7; the tabulated D call, TRBD2, remains unverified against the DNA. TRBV21-1 is assigned pseudogene status. The DNA of the CDR3 is TGTGCCAGCAGCATGCGGGAGGGGTCCTACGAGCAGTACTTC. Translated, it gives CASSMREGSYEQYF.